This T cell receptor beta chain originates from a study of cytomegalovirus exposure and HLA in healthy donors. General study findings and limits: Per a prior analysis, the majority of TCR beta V segments were productive roughly 87% or roughly 30% of the time.

Note on this clone: Its antigen is currently unknown.

Primers: 60 Vbeta forward and 13 Jbeta reverse. The data were produced by immunoSEQ multiplex PCR, yet TCRdb's version contains in-frame clones alone and is incomplete. The repertoire holds over 100,000 clones, approximately 87% seen once, with approximately 2.4% in the top ten. Trimming stripped 7 bases from V and 1 base from J, with 10 bases between. The CDR3 runs to 13 residues. The V gene's germline CDR1 is MNHNS and CDR2 SASEGT. Sequencing was performed on PBMCs. The chain carries TRBV6-1 and TRBJ1-1; D ambiguous. The clonotype originates from a middle-aged man in good health and CMV-seronegative. The CDR3 region has the DNA TGTGCCAGCACCGGACTAAGGAACACTGAAGCTTTCTTT. Translation gives CASTGLRNTEAFF.